This entry lists 6 T cell receptor beta chains sequenced from one sample in a study of blood T cells in healthy people across ages. Primers used in a second PCR of about 7 to 11 cycles were a sample-barcoded 5' primer and a J-beta primer mix. TCRdb redid the calling of the 5' RACE reads with MiXCR, one entry per CDR3 protein. The table lists about 1.4 million distinct CDR3 sequences, 45% to 70% of them singletons, with 6.7% in the top ten. The sample consisted of blood. These receptors all stem from a man aged 18 to 30 in good health.

The chain employs TRBV9 and TRBJ1-2, with 7 bases lining up with TRBD1. Per germline, CDR1 SGDLS and CDR2 YYNGEE. Trimming took 4 bases from V and 10 from J; bases not matched to a gene: 4. The CDR3 extends over 11 amino acids. The CDR3 DNA sequence: TGTGCCAGCAGCACCCAGGGGGACTACACCTTC. This translates into CASSTQGDYTF.

The rearrangement uses TRBV20-1 and TRBJ2-2; tentatively, D is TRBD1 (6 bases). CDR3 size: 14 residues. CDR1 and CDR2 (germline): DFQATT, SNEGSKA (reference sequence). V was trimmed by 6 bases and J by 3 bases, leaving 14 bases between them. The CDR3 protein is CSAQGQSYTGELFF. CDR3 bases: TGCAGTGCCCAGGGACAATCTTACACCGGGGAGCTGTTTTTT.

Only one count was recorded for this clonotype. The rearrangement links TRBV20-1 to TRBJ1-2; D remains ambiguous. V dropped 5 bases and J dropped 0 bases, with 10 bases sitting between them. In germline, CDR1 is DFQATT, CDR2 SNEGSKA (reference sequence). This CDR3 is built from 13 residues. The chain's CDR3 is CSAEEPTNYGYTF. The CDR3 nucleotides read TGCAGTGCTGAGGAGCCGACTAACTATGGCTACACCTTC.

The chain recombines TRBV6-1 with TRBJ2-5; 7 positions match TRBD2. The DNA end is a closer match to TRBJ2-7, so the J assignment may be wrong. CDR3 length equals 11 residues. Germline-derived CDR1 and CDR2 are MNHNS and SASEGT. Here the CDR3 reads CASQGLYEQYF. The CDR3 region has the DNA TGTGCCAGCCAGGGACTATACGAGCAGTACTTC.

The CDR3 DNA sequence: TGTGCCAGCAGAGCCGGGGTCCAGAACACTGAAGCTTTCTTT. This encodes CASRAGVQNTEAFF. J is TRBJ1-1 and V is TRBV27; D is uncertain. V shed 6 bases and J shed 1 base, with 12 bases lying between them. The length of the CDR3 is 14 residues. From germline, CDR1 is MNHEY and CDR2 SMNVEV (reference sequence).

The J gene is TRBJ2-5, the V gene TRBV29-1; TRBD2 might be the D (6 bases). Trimming cost V 7 bases and J 5 bases, with 14 bases left between them. CDR1 and CDR2 from the germline V gene are SQVTM and ANQGSEA. The CDR3 spans 12 residues. CDR3 amino acids: CSGRDSEETQYF. CDR3 coding DNA: TGCAGCGGGAGGGACTCCGAGGAGACCCAGTACTTC.